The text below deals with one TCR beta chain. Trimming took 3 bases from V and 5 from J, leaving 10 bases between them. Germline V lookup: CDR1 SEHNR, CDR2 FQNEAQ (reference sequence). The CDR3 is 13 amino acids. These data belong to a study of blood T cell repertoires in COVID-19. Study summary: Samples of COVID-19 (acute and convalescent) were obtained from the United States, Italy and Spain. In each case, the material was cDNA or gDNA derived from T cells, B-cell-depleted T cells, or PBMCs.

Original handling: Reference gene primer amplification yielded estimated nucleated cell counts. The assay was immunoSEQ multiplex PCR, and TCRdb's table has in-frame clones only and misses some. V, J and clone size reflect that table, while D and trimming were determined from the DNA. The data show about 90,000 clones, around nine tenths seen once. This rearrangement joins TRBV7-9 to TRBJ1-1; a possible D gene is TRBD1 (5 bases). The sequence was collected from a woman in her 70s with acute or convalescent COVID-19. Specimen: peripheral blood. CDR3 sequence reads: CASSLRGRTEAFF. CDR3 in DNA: TGTGCCAGCAGCTTGCGGGGGAGGACTGAAGCTTTCTTT. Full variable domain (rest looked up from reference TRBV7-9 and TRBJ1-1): DTGVSQNPRHKITKRGQNVTFRCDPISEHNRLYWYRQTLGQGPEFLTYFQNEAQLEKSRLLSDRFSAERPKGSFSTLEIQRTEQGDSAMYLCASSLRGRTEAFFGQGTRLTVV.